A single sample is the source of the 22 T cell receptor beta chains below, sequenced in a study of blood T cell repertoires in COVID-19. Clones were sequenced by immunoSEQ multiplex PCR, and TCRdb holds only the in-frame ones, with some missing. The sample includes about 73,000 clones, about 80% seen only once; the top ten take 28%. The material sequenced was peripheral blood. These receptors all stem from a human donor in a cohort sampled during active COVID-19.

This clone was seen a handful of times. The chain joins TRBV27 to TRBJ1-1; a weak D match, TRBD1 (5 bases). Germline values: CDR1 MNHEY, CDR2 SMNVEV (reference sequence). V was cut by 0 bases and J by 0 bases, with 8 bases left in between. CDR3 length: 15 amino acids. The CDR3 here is CASSLSQTVNTEAFF. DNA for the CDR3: TGTGCCAGCAGTTTATCTCAGACAGTGAACACTGAAGCTTTCTTT.

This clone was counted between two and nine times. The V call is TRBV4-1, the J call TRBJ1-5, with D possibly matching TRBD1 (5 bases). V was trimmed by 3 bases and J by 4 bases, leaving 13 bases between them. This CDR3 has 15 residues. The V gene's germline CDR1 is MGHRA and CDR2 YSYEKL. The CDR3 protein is CASSQFRDSNQPQHF. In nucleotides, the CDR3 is TGCGCCAGCAGCCAGTTCCGGGACTCTAATCAGCCCCAGCATTTT.

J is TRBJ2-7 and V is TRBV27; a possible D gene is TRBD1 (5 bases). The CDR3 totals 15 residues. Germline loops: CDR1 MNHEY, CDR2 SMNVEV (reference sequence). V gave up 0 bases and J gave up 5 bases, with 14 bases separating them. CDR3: CASSLSTRIRDEQYF. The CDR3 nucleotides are TGTGCCAGCAGTTTATCGACACGGATCAGGGACGAGCAGTACTTC.

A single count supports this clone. CDR3 region: CASRRGGIQPQHF. Written as DNA, the CDR3 is TGTGCCAGCAGGAGGGGGGGGATTCAGCCCCAGCATTTT. The rearrangement uses TRBV6-5 and TRBJ1-5, with a possible D match to TRBD1 (6 bases). The CDR3 is made up of 13 amino acids. V dropped 6 bases and J dropped 6 bases, with 12 bases sitting between them. Germline V gene sequence: CDR1 MNHEY, CDR2 SVGAGI.

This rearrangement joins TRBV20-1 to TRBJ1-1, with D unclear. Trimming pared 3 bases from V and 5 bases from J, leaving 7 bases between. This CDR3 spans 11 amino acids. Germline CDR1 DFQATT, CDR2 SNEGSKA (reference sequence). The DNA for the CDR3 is TGCAGTGCTAGCCTCTATACTGAAGCTTTCTTT. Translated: CSASLYTEAFF.

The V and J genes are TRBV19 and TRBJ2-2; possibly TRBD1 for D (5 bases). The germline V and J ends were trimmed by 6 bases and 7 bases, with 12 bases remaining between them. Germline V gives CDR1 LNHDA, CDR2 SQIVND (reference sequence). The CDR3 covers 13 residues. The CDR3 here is CASSHPGNGELFF. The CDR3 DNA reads TGTGCCAGTAGCCACCCAGGGAACGGGGAGCTGTTTTTT.

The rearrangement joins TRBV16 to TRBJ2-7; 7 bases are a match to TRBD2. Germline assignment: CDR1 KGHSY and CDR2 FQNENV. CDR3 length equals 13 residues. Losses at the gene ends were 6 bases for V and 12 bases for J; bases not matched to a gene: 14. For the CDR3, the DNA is TGTGCCAGCAGTTCCGGGAGCGGGGTTAGGGTGTACTTC. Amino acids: CASSSGSGVRVYF.

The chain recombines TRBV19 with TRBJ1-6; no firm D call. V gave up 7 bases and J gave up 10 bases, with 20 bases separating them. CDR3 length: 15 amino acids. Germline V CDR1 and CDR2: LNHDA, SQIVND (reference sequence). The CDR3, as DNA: TGTGCCAGTACCCCGGAAAAGGCAGGCGGGTCACCCCTCCACTTT. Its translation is CASTPEKAGGSPLHF.

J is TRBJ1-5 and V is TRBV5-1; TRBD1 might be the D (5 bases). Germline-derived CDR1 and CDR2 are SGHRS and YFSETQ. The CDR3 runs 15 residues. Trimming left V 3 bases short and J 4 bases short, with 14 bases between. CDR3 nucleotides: TGCGCCAGCAGCTGGGGGGGACGGAATAATCAGCCCCAGCATTTT. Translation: CASSWGGRNNQPQHF.

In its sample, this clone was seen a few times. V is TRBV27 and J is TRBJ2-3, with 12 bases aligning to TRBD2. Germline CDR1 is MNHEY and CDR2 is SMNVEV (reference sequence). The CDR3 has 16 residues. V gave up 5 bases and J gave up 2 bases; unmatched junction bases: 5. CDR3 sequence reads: CASSRTSGGPTDTQYF. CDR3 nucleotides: TGTGCCAGCAGTCGCACTAGCGGGGGGCCCACAGATACGCAGTATTTT.

The CDR3 loop is CASSPTAGAGTDTQYF. The CDR3 DNA is TGTGCCAGCTCACCAACAGCGGGGGCAGGCACAGATACGCAGTATTTT. The rearrangement joins TRBV18 to TRBJ2-3, with TRBD2 identical over 8 bases. Per the germline V gene, CDR1 is KGHSH and CDR2 is LQKENI. The CDR3 length is 16 residues. V lost 2 bases, J lost 1 base, and 5 bases stayed unmatched.

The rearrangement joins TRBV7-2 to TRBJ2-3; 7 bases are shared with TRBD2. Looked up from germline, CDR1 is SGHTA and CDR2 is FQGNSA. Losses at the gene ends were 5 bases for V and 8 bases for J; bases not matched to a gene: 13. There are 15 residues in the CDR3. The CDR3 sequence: CASSEPLGLVGTQYF. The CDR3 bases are TGTGCCAGCAGCGAACCTCTCGGACTAGTCGGTACGCAGTATTTT. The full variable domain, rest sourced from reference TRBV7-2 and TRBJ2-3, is GAGVSQSPSNKVTEKGKDVELRCDPISGHTALYWYRQSLGQGLEFLIYFQGNSAPDKSGLPSDRFSAERTGGSVSTLTIQRTQQEDSAVYLCASSEPLGLVGTQYFGPGTRLTVL.

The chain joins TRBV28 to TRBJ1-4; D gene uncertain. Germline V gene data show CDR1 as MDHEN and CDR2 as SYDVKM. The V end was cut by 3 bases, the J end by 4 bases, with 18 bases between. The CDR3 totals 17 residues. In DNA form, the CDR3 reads TGTGCCAGCAGTTTCCCCGGATCGGTCAGGTTTAATGAAAAACTGTTTTTT. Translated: CASSFPGSVRFNEKLFF.

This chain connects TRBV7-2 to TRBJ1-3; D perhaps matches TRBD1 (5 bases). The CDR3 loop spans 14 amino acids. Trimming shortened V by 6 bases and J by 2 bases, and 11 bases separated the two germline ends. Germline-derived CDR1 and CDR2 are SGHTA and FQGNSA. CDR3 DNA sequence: TGTGCCAGCAGACCCGGACAAGCTGGAAACACCATATATTTT. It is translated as CASRPGQAGNTIYF.

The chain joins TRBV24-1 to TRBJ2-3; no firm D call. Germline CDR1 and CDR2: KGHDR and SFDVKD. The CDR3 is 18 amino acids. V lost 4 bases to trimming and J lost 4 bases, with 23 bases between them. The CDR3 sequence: CATSDRLAAAAASDTQYF. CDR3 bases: TGTGCCACCAGTGACCGACTTGCGGCCGCTGCGGCTTCAGATACGCAGTATTTT.

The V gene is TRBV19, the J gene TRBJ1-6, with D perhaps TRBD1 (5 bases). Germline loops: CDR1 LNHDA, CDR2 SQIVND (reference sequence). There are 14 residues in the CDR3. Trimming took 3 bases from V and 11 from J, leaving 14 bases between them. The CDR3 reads CASSMGLGGAPLHF. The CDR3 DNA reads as TGTGCCAGTAGTATGGGGCTTGGCGGGGCACCCCTCCACTTT. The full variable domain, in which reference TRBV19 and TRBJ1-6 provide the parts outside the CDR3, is DGGITQSPKYLFRKEGQNVTLSCEQNLNHDAMYWYRQDPGQGLRLIYYSQIVNDFQKGDIAEGYSVSREKKESFPLTVTSAQKNPTAFYLCASSMGLGGAPLHFGNGTRLTVT.

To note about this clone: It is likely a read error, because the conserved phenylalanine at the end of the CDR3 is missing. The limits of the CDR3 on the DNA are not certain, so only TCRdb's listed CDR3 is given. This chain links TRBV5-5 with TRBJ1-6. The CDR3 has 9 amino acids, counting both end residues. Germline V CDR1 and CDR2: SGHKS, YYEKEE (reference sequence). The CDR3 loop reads CASSSAFSR.

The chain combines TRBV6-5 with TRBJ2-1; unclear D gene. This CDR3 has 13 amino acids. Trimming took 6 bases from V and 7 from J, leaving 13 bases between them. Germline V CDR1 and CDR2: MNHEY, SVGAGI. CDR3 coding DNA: TGTGCCAGCAGCCCAATCCAACGGAATGAGCAGTTCTTC. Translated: CASSPIQRNEQFF.

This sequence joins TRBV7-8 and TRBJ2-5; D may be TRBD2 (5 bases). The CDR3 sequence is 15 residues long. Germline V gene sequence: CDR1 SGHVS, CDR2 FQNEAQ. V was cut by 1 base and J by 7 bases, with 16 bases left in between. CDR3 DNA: TGTGCCAGCAGCTTAGAGGGAACTAGTTACGGGACCCAGTACTTC. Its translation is CASSLEGTSYGTQYF.

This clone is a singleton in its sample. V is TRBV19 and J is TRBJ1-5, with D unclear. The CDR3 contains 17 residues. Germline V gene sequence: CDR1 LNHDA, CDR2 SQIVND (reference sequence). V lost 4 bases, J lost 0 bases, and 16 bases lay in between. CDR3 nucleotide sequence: TGTGCCAGTAGTAAGGCAGGTTCTATTATTAGCAATCAGCCCCAGCATTTT. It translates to CASSKAGSIISNQPQHF.

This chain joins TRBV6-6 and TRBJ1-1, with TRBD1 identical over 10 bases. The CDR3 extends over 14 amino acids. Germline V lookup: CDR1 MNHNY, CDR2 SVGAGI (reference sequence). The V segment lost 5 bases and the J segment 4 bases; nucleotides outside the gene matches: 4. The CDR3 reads CASSETGGITEAFF. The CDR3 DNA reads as TGTGCCAGCAGTGAGACAGGGGGCATCACTGAAGCTTTCTTT.

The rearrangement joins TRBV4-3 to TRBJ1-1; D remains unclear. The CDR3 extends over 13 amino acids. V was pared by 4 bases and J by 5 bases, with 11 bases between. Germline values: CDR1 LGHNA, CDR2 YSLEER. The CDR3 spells CASSRRAGTEAFF. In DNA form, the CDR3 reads TGCGCCAGCAGCCGAAGGGCGGGAACTGAAGCTTTCTTT.